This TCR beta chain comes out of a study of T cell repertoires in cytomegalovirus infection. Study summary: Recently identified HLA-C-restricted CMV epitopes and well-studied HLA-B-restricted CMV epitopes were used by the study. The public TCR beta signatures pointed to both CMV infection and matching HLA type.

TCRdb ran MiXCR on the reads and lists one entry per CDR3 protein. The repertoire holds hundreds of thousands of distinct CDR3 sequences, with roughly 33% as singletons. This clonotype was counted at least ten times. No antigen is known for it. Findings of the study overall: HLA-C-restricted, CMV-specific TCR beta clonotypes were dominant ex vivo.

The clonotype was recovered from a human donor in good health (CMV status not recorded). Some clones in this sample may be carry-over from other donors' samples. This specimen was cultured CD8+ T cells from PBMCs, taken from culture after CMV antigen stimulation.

The DNA of the CDR3 is TGTGCCAGCAGCTTAAAGTTGCTTGAGCAGTTCTTC. It codes for CASSLKLLEQFF. This sequence joins TRBV7-8 and TRBJ2-1; D not resolved. Trimming shortened V by 2 bases and J by 9 bases, and 8 bases separated the two germline ends. This CDR3 is 12 amino acids long. Germline values: CDR1 SGHVS, CDR2 FQNEAQ.